This T cell receptor (beta chain) was retrieved from a study of long-term antiretroviral therapy in people with HIV. Whole-study results and caveats: For ART adherence, viral resistance and therapy changes, no data were available. ART-treated samples gained diversity yet remained below transplant donor controls. Samples were collected from about 2004 to 2018 under possibly less effective ART regimens.

V shed 1 base, J shed 9 bases, and the junction held 7 bases outside the gene matches. Germline V CDR1 and CDR2: SGHAT, FQNNGV. The CDR3 runs 15 residues. Remarks on this clone: The antigen is not known.

The run of the v3.0 immunoSEQ assay was at survey level. The table came from immunoSEQ multiplex PCR; TCRdb's copy has only in-frame clones and leaves some out. Altogether roughly 34,000 clones are present, more than 75% being singletons, with the ten largest covering approximately 4.9%. The chain combines TRBV11-2 with TRBJ1-5; 9 bases are a match to TRBD1. The origin of this receptor is a woman aged 25 to 39 with HIV. The sample here was unsorted PBMCs, taken approximately 2.7 years before starting antiretroviral therapy. The CDR3: CASSLVGGQGLPQHF. In nucleotides, the CDR3 is TGTGCCAGCAGCTTAGTTGGGGGACAGGGTCTGCCCCAGCATTTT.